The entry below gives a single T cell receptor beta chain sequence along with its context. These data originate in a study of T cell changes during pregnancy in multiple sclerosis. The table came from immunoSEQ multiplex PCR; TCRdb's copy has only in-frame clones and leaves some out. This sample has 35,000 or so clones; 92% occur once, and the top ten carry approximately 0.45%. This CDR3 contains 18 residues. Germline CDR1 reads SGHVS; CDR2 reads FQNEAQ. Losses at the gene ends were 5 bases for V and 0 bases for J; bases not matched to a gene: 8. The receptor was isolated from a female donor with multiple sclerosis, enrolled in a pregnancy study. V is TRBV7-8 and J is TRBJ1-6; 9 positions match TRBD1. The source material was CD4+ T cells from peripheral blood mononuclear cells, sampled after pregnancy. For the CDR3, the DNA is TGTGCCAGCAGCCCCGGAGACAGGGGGAGCTCCTATAATTCACCCCTCCACTTT. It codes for CASSPGDRGSSYNSPLHF. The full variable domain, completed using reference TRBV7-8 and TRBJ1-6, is GAGVSQSPRYKVAKRGQDVALRCDPISGHVSLFWYQQALGQGPEFLTYFQNEAQLDKSGLPSDRFFAERPEGSVSTLKIQRTQQEDSAVYLCASSPGDRGSSYNSPLHFGNGTRLTVT.